This T cell receptor (beta chain) was sequenced for a study of beta chain features in type 1 diabetes. Background on the study: Cell yields, gender and age were similar in healthy donors and patients. Study-wide results and limits: For Type 1 diabetes patients, all four CD4+ subsets carried TCRB CDR3s that were moderately but significantly shorter.

Stem cell-like memory, regulatory, central memory and naive CD4+ cells were sorted via CD45RO/CCR7/CD25/CD127/CD95/CD27. This clone has more than one count but fewer than ten. The antigen is unknown. The sequenced template was cDNA made from the entire isolated RNA. Data came from immunoSEQ multiplex PCR; TCRdb stores just in-frame clones and leaves some out. The sample contains 130,000 or so clones, 9% of which appear only once. The ends lost 4 bases at V and 4 bases at J; junction bases unmatched: 5. The V gene's germline CDR1 is SEHNR and CDR2 FQNEAQ (reference sequence). This CDR3 comprises 14 residues.

The source material was central memory CD4+ T cells from blood. The origin of this receptor is a man aged 30-40 years with type 1 diabetes. This rearrangement joins TRBV7-9 to TRBJ1-1, with TRBD1 matching 8 bases. CDR3 bases: TGTGCCAGCAGCTCACAAACAGGGGGCACTGAAGCTTTCTTT. Its protein product is CASSSQTGGTEAFF.